This passage covers 10 T cell receptor beta chains from one sample sequenced in a study of T cell repertoires and HLA-DP antigens. The table came from immunoSEQ multiplex PCR; TCRdb's copy has only in-frame clones and leaves some out. The sample lists about 73,000 clones, just under 80% occurring once. Which antigens these TCRs recognize remains unknown. The sequenced material came from CD4+ T cells from PBMCs. All receptors derive from a man aged 60 to 69 in good health and CMV-seronegative.

The chain links TRBV30 to TRBJ2-2; 7 nucleotides line up with TRBD2. The J segment lost 2 bases and the V segment lost 5 bases, leaving 5 bases of the junction unmatched. This CDR3 is 14 amino acids long. Germline-derived CDR1 and CDR2 are GTSNPN and SVGIG (reference sequence). The chain's CDR3 is CAWGRATNTGELFF. CDR3 coding DNA: TGTGCCTGGGGGAGGGCTACCAACACCGGGGAGCTGTTTTTT.

In this sample, this clone turned up once. This chain connects TRBV19 to TRBJ1-5; TRBD1 matches 8 bases. CDR1 LNHDA and CDR2 SQIVND come from the germline V gene (reference sequence). V lost 3 bases to trimming and J lost 1 base; unmatched junction nucleotides: 5. The CDR3 is made up of 16 amino acids. The CDR3 sequence: CASSITGGESNQPQHF. The CDR3 nucleotides read TGTGCCAGTAGTATCACAGGGGGAGAAAGCAATCAGCCCCAGCATTTT.

V usage is TRBV11-2 and J usage is TRBJ2-5, with D hard to call. The V end was cut by 2 bases, the J end by 3 bases, with 10 bases between. The CDR3 sequence is 14 residues long. From germline, CDR1 is SGHAT and CDR2 FQNNGV. Here the CDR3 DNA reads TGTGCCAGCAGCTTAACCACTACAAAAGAGACCCAGTACTTC. Amino acids: CASSLTTTKETQYF.

The genes are TRBV28 and TRBJ1-6; D is uncertain. Germline V CDR1 and CDR2: MDHEN, SYDVKM. This CDR3 spans 14 amino acids. The V end was cut by 3 bases, the J end by 4 bases, with 7 bases between. The CDR3 DNA is TGTGCCAGCAGTTTTAGGGAGTATAATTCACCCCTCCACTTT. This sequence encodes CASSFREYNSPLHF.

The chain recombines TRBV29-1 with TRBJ2-2; no firm D call. Germline assignment: CDR1 SQVTM and CDR2 ANQGSEA. The CDR3 length is 12 residues. V gave up 4 bases and J gave up 0 bases, with 3 bases separating them. The CDR3: CSVGANTGELFF. CDR3 nucleotides: TGCAGCGTTGGGGCGAACACCGGGGAGCTGTTTTTT.

The V gene is TRBV2, the J gene TRBJ2-2, with TRBD2 as a possible D gene (5 bases). From germline, CDR1 is SNHLY and CDR2 FYNNEI. Trimming took off 5 bases at V and 4 bases at J, with 11 bases between the two ends. The CDR3 consists of 14 residues. The CDR3 protein is CASSMDSFTGELFF. CDR3 in DNA: TGTGCCAGCAGTATGGACTCCTTCACCGGGGAGCTGTTTTTT.

This chain uses TRBV6-5 with TRBJ2-3; D is perhaps TRBD1 or TRBD2 (5 bases each). CDR3 length: 15 amino acids. Germline V lookup: CDR1 MNHEY, CDR2 SVGAGI. Trimming stripped 4 bases from V and 3 bases from J, with 14 bases between. CDR3 in DNA: TGTGCCAGCAGTTTTTTGGGGGTCCAGACAGATACGCAGTATTTT. This gives the protein CASSFLGVQTDTQYF.

In this sample, this clone turned up a few times. The chain joins TRBV11-2 to TRBJ1-1, with a tentative D call TRBD1 (5 bases). The V and J ends lost 0 bases and 2 bases respectively, with 7 bases between them. CDR3 length: 14 amino acids. Germline CDR1 reads SGHAT; CDR2 reads FQNNGV. The CDR3 sequence: CASSLDWGNTEAFF. The CDR3 bases are TGTGCCAGCAGCTTAGATTGGGGCAACACTGAAGCTTTCTTT.

This chain uses TRBV18 with TRBJ2-5; TRBD1 matches at 7 bases. This CDR3 spans 14 amino acids. Germline CDR1 reads KGHSH; CDR2 reads LQKENI. V lost 3 bases, J lost 5 bases, and 6 bases stayed unmatched. The CDR3 bases are TGTGCCAGCTCACCGACAGGGACGACGGAGACCCAGTACTTC. Encoded protein: CASSPTGTTETQYF.

V is TRBV10-3 and J is TRBJ1-2; D is perhaps TRBD1 (6 bases). From germline, CDR1 is ENHRY and CDR2 SYGVKD. Between the trimmed V and J ends, which lost 3 bases and 4 bases, there was a span of 15 bases. The CDR3 has 15 amino acids. This CDR3 is CAISETSRGGYGYTF. In nucleotides, the CDR3 is TGTGCCATCAGTGAAACGAGCAGGGGAGGCTATGGCTACACCTTC.